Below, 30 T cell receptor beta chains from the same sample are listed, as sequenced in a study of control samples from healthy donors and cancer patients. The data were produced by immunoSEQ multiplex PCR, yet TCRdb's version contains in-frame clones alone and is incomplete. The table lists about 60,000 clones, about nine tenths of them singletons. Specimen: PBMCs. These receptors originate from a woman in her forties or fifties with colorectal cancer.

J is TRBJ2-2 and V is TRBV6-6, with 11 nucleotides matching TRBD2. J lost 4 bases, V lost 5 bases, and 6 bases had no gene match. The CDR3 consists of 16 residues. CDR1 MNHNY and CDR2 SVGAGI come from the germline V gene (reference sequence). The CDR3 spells CASSPPSGGSTGELFF. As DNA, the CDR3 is TGTGCCAGCAGTCCCCCTAGCGGGGGGTCCACCGGGGAGCTGTTTTTT.

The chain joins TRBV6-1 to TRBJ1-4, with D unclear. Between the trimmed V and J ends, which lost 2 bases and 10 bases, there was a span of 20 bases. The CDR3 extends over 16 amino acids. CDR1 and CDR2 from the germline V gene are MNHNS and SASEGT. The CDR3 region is CASSENGESGFRKLFF. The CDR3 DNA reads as TGTGCCAGCAGTGAAAACGGCGAGTCAGGTTTTCGAAAACTGTTTTTT.

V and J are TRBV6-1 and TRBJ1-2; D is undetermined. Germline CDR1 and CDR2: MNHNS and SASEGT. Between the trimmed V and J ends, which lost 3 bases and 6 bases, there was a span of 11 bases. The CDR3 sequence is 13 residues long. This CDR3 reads CASSDFRFDGYTF. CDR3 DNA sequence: TGTGCCAGCAGTGATTTCAGGTTCGATGGCTACACCTTC.

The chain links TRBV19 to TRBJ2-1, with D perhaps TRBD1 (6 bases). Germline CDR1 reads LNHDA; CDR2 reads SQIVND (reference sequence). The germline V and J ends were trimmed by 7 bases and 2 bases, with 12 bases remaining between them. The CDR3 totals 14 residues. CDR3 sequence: CASTPDSTYNEQFF. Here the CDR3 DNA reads TGTGCCAGTACCCCGGACAGTACCTACAATGAGCAGTTCTTC. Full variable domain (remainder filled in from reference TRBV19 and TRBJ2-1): DGGITQSPKYLFRKEGQNVTLSCEQNLNHDAMYWYRQDPGQGLRLIYYSQIVNDFQKGDIAEGYSVSREKKESFPLTVTSAQKNPTAFYLCASTPDSTYNEQFFGPGTRLTVL.

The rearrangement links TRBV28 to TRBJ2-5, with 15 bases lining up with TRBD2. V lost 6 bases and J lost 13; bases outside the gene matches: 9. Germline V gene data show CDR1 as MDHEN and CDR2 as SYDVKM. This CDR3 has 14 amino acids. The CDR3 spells CASSSGLAGGPRYF. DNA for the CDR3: TGTGCCAGCAGCAGCGGACTAGCGGGAGGGCCCCGGTACTTC. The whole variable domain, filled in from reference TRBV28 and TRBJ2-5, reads DVKVTQSSRYLVKRTGEKVFLECVQDMDHENMFWYRQDPGLGLRLIYFSYDVKMKEKGDIPEGYSVSREKKERFSLILESASTNQTSMYLCASSSGLAGGPRYFGPGTRLLVL.

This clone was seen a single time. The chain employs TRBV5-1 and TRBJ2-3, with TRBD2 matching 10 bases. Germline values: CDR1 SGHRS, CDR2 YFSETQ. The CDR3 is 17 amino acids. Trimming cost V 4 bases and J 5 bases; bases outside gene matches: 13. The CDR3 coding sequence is TGCGCCAGCAGCCCCGGCGCAGCGGGAGGGCCAGTAGATACGCAGTATTTT. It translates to CASSPGAAGGPVDTQYF.

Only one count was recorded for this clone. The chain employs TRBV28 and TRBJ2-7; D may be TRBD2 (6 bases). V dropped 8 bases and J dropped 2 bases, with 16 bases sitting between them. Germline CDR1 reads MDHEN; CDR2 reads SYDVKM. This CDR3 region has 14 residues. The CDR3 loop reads CASVGAGPPYEQYF. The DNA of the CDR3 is TGTGCCAGCGTAGGGGCGGGGCCCCCCTACGAGCAGTACTTC.

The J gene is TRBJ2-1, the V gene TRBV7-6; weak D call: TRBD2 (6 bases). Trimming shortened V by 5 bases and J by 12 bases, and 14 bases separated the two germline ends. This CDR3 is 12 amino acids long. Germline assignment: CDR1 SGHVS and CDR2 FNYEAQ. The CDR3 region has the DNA TGTGCCAGCAGCCCCCCAGGTAGCGGGCAGTTCTTC. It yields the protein CASSPPGSGQFF.

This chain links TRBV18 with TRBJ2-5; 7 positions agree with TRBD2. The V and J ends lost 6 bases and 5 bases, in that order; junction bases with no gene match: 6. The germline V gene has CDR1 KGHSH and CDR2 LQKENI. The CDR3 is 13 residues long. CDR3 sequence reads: CASSGGSTETQYF. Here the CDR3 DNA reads TGTGCCAGCTCGGGCGGGAGCACGGAGACCCAGTACTTC.

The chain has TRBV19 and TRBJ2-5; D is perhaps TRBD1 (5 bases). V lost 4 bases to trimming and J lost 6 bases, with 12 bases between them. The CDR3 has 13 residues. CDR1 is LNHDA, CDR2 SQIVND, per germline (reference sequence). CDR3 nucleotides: TGTGCCAGTAGTACCCGAGACAGTCAGACCCAGTACTTC. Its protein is CASSTRDSQTQYF.

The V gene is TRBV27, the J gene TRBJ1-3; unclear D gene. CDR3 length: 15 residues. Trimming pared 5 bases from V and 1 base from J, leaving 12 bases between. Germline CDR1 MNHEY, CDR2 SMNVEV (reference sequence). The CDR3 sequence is CASSKVPMSGNTIYF. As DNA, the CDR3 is TGTGCCAGCAGTAAGGTCCCTATGTCTGGAAACACCATATATTTT.

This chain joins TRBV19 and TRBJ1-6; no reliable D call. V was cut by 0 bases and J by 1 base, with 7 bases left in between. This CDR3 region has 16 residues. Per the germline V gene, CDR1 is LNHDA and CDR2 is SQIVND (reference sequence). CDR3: CASSIDGVSYNSPLHF. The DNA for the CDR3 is TGTGCCAGTAGTATAGACGGAGTGTCCTATAATTCACCCCTCCACTTT.

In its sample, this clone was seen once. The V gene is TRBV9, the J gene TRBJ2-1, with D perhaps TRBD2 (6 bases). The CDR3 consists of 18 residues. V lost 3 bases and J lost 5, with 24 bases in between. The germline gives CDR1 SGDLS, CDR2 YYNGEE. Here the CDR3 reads CASSASGLFRRTNNEQFF. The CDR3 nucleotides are TGTGCCAGCAGCGCATCCGGACTATTCAGGCGGACCAACAATGAGCAGTTCTTC.

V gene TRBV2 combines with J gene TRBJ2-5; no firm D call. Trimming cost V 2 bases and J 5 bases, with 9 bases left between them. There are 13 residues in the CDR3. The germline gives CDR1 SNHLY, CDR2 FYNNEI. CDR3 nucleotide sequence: TGTGCCAGCAGTGAACGGTTTGGGGAGACCCAGTACTTC. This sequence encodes CASSERFGETQYF.

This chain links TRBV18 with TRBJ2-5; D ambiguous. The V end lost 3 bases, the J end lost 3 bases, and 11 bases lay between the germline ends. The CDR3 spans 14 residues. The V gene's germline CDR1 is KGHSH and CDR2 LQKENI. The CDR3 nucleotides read TGTGCCAGCTCACCTATGTATGAGGAAGAGACCCAGTACTTC. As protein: CASSPMYEEETQYF.

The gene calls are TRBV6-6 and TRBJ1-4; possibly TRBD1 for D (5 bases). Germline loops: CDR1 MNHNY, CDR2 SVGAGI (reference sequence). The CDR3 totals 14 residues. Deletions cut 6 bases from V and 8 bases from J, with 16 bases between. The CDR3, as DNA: TGTGCCAGCAGCTCCGGGACGGGTCGAGAAAAACTGTTTTTT. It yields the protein CASSSGTGREKLFF.

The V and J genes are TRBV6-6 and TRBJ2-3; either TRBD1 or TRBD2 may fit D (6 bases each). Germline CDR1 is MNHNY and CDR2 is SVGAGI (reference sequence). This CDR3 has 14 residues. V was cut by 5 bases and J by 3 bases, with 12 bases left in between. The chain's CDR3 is CASSRGVRTDTQYF. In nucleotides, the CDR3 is TGTGCCAGCAGTAGGGGGGTACGTACAGATACGCAGTATTTT.

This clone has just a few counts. In DNA, the CDR3 is TGTGCCAGCGCTAGGGGACTAGCGGCAAGCACAGATACGCAGTATTTT. This translates into CASARGLAASTDTQYF. The J gene is TRBJ2-3, the V gene TRBV19; 11 nucleotides agree with TRBD2. Trimming removed 9 bases from V and 0 bases from J; junction bases left unmatched: 8. The CDR3 is 16 residues long. Per the germline V gene, CDR1 is LNHDA and CDR2 is SQIVND (reference sequence).

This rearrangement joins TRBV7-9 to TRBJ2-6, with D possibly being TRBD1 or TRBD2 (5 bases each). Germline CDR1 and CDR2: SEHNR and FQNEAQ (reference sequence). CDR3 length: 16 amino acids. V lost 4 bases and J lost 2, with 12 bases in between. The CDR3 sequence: CASSWDVGTGANVLTF. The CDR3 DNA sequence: TGTGCCAGCAGCTGGGACGTCGGCACTGGGGCCAACGTCCTGACTTTC. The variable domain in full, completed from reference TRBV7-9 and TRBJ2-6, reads DTGVSQNPRHKITKRGQNVTFRCDPISEHNRLYWYRQTLGQGPEFLTYFQNEAQLEKSRLLSDRFSAERPKGSFSTLEIQRTEQGDSAMYLCASSWDVGTGANVLTFGAGSRLTVL.

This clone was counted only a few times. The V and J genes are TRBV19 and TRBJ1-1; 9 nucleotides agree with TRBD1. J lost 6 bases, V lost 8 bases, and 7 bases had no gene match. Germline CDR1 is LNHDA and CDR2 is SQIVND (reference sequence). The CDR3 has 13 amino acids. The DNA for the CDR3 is TGTGCCAGTCGGACAGGGGTCCCTCCTGAAGCTTTCTTT. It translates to CASRTGVPPEAFF.

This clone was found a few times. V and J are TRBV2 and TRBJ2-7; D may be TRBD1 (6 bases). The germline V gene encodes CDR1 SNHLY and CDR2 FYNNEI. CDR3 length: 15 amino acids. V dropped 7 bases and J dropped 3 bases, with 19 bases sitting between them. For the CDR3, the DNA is TGTGCCAGCATGGCCGACAGGTCCAGCGTCTACGAGCAGTACTTC. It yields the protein CASMADRSSVYEQYF.

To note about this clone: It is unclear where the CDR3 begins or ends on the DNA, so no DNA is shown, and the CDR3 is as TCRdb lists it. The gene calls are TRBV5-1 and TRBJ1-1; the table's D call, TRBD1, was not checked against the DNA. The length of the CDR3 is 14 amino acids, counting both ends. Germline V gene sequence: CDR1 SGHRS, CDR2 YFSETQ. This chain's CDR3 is CASSFGPGGTEAFF.

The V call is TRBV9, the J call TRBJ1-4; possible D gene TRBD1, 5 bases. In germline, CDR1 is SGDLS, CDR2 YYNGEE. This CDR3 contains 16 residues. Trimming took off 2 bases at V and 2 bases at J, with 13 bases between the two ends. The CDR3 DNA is TGTGCCAGCAGCGTTTCAGGGATTGCGACTAATGAAAAACTGTTTTTT. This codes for CASSVSGIATNEKLFF.

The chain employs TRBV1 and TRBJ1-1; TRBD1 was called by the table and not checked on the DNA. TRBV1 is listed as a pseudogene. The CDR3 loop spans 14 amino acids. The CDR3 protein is CTSIRRDRNSEAFF. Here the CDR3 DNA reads TGCACCAGCATCCGCCGGGACAGAAATTCTGAAGCTTTCTTT.

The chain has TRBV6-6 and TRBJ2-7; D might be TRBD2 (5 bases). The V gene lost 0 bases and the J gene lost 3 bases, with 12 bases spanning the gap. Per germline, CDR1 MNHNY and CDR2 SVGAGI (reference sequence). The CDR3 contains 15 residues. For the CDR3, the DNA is TGTGCCAGCAGTTACTCGGGGAGTAGCCTCTACGAGCAGTACTTC. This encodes CASSYSGSSLYEQYF.

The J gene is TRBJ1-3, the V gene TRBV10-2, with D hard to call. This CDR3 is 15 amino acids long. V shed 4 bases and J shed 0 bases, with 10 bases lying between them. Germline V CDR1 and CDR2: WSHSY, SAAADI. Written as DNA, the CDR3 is TGCGCCAGCAGTGCCCCCGAGAGCTCTGGAAACACCATATATTTT. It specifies CASSAPESSGNTIYF.

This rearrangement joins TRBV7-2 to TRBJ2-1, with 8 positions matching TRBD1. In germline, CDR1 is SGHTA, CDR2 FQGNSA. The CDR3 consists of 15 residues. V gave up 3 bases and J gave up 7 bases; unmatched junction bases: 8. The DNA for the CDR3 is TGTGCCAGCAGCTTGTCAGGGGGCGCACAAAATGAGCAGTTCTTC. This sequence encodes CASSLSGGAQNEQFF.

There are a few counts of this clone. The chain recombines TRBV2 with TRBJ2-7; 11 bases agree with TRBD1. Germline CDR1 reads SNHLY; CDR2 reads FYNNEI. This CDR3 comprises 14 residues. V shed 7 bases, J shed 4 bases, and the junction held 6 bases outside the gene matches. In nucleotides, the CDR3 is TGTGCCAGCACTTCGGGGACAGGGGGTTACGAGCAGTACTTC. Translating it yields CASTSGTGGYEQYF.

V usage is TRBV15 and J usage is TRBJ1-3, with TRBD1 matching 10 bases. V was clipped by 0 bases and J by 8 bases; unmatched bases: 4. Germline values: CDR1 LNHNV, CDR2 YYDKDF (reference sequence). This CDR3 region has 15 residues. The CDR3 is CATSRESGQGDTIYF. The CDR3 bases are TGTGCCACCAGCAGAGAAAGCGGACAGGGGGACACCATATATTTT.

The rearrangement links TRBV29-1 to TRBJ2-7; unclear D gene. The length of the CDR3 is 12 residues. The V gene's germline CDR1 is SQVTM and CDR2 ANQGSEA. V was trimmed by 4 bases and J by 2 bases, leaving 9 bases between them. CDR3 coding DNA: TGCAGCGTTGTTGGGAACACCTACGAGCAGTACTTC. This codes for CSVVGNTYEQYF.